This T cell receptor beta chain was identified during a study of brain metastases from non-small cell lung cancer. Study-wide results and caveats: T-cell infiltration was lower in brain metastases than primaries (P < 0.001). TCR repertoires overlapped largely between brain metastases and matched primaries. T-cell clones appeared expanded in about two thirds of brain metastases relative to matched primary tumors.

With V trimmed by 1 base and J by 1 base, 3 bases remained unmatched. This CDR3 comprises 14 residues. Germline V CDR1 and CDR2: GTSNPN, SVGIG (reference sequence). Worth noting for this clone: Its antigen is unknown.

Data came from immunoSEQ multiplex PCR; TCRdb stores just in-frame clones and leaves some out. The sample records approximately 1,900 clones, 80% to 90% being singletons. This sequence was found in a donor over 35 with non-small cell lung cancer. The material sequenced was tissue from a brain metastasis. This chain joins TRBV30 and TRBJ2-5; 7 bases are a match to TRBD1. CDR3 nucleotides: TGTGCCTGGAGTGGGGGACAGATCCAAGAGACCCAGTACTTC. It specifies CAWSGGQIQETQYF.